The T cell receptor beta chain under discussion was sequenced for a study of blood T cell repertoires in COVID-19. Looking at the study overall: From the United States, Italy and Spain came samples of acute and convalescent COVID-19. Nucleic acid was either cDNA or gDNA, and it came from T cells, B-cell-depleted T cells, or PBMCs.

How the authors handled the data: Reference gene primer amplification yielded estimated nucleated cell counts. Profiled with immunoSEQ multiplex PCR; TCRdb holds only in-frame clones, not every one. V and J calls and clone size are copied from that table; D and trimming were computed from the DNA. Found here are about 300,000 clones, 86% of them singletons; the top ten hold around 1.5%. This receptor was taken from a woman aged 45-60 years with acute or convalescent COVID-19. The sample was peripheral blood.

CDR3 protein: CASSVAVRDSKLSYEQYF. The CDR3 DNA follows: TGTGCCAGCAGCGTGGCAGTCCGAGACTCCAAATTGTCCTACGAGCAGTACTTC. The chain is built from TRBV14 and TRBJ2-7; D not resolved. V lost 5 bases and J lost 1, with 24 bases in between. This CDR3 has 18 residues. CDR1 is SGHDN, CDR2 FVKESK, per germline.